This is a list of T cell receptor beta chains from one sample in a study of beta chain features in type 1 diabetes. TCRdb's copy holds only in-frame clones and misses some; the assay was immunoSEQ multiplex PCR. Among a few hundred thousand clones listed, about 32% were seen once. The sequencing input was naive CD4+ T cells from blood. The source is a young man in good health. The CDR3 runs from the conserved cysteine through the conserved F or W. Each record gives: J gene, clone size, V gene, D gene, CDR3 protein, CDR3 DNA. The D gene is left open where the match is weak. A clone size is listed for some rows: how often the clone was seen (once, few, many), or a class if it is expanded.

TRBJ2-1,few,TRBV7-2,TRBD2,CASSSLAGGWNEQFF,TGTGCCAGCAGCTCCCTAGCGGGAGGTTGGAATGAGCAGTTCTTC
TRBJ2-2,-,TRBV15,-,CACGANTGELFF,TGTGCCTGCGGGGCGAACACCGGGGAGCTGTTTTTT
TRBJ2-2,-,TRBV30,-,CAWSPTWGLRNSGELFF,TGTGCCTGGAGCCCCACCTGGGGGTTAAGGAATTCCGGGGAGCTGTTTTTT
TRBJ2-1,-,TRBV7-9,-,CASSPKLGHSMPYNEQFF,TGTGCCAGCAGCCCTAAGTTAGGACACTCTATGCCTTACAATGAGCAGTTCTTC
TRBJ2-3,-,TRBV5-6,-,CASSLGIPDTQYF,TGTGCCAGCAGCTTGGGGATTCCAGATACGCAGTATTTT
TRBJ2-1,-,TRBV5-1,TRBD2,CASSLAVSGTHNEQFF,TGCGCCAGCAGCTTGGCCGTGAGCGGGACCCACAATGAGCAGTTCTTC
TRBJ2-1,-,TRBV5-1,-,CASSSGTWNEQFF,TGCGCCAGCAGCTCCGGGACTTGGAATGAGCAGTTCTTC
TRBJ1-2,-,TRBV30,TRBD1,CAWTRDSSNYGYTF,TGTGCCTGGACGCGGGACAGCTCTAACTATGGCTACACCTTC
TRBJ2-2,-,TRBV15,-,CATSSLAWTGELFF,TGTGCCACCAGCAGCCTAGCGTGGACCGGGGAGCTGTTTTTT
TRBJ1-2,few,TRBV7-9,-,CASSLAEGRGYGYTF,TGTGCCAGCAGCTTAGCGGAGGGGCGGGGATATGGCTACACCTTC
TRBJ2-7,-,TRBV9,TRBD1,CASSVAGRGLNEQYF,TGTGCCAGCAGCGTAGCGGGTAGGGGGCTGAACGAGCAGTACTTC
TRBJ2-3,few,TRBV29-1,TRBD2,CSARRGVTDTQYF,TGCAGCGCCAGGCGGGGGGTGACAGATACGCAGTATTTT
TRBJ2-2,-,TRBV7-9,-,CASRPPGHPTGELFF,TGTGCCAGCAGGCCCCCGGGACACCCTACCGGGGAGCTGTTTTTT
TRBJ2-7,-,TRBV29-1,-,CSVEKGDEQYF,TGCAGCGTAGAGAAGGGGGACGAGCAGTACTTC
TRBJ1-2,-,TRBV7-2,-,CASSLDSNYGYTF,TGTGCCAGCAGCCTAGACAGTAACTATGGCTACACCTTC
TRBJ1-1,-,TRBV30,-,CAWGGTEAFF,TGTGCCTGGGGGGGCACTGAAGCTTTCTTT
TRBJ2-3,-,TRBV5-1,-,CASSLDFGDLFTDTQYF,TGCGCCAGCAGCTTGGATTTCGGTGACCTTTTCACAGATACGCAGTATTTT
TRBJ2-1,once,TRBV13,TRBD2,CASSPAGTSGTNEQFF,TGTGCCAGCAGCCCAGCCGGGACTAGCGGGACCAATGAGCAGTTCTTC
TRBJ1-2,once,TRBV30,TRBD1,CAWTRTGANYGYTF,TGTGCCTGGACCCGGACAGGAGCTAACTATGGCTACACCTTC
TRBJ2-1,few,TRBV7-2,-,CASGRGNYNEQFF,TGTGCCTCTGGGAGGGGGAATTACAATGAGCAGTTCTTC
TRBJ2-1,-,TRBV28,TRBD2,CASSPSGSSYNEQFF,TGTGCCAGCAGTCCTAGCGGATCCTCCTACAATGAGCAGTTCTTC
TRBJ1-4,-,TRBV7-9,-,CASSVRRTDAASEKLFF,TGTGCCAGCAGCGTAAGAAGGACGGACGCAGCATCAGAAAAACTGTTTTTT
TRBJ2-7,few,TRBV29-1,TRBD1,CSVGTGDYYEQYF,TGCAGCGTAGGTACAGGGGATTACTACGAGCAGTACTTC
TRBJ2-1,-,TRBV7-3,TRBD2,CASSAGLVNSEQFF,TGTGCCAGCAGCGCCGGACTAGTTAACAGTGAGCAGTTCTTC
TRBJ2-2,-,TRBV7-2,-,CASYLLGAGELFF,TGTGCCAGCTACTTATTAGGCGCCGGGGAGCTGTTTTTT
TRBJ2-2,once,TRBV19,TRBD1,CASSTDRGTGELFF,TGTGCCAGTAGTACGGACAGGGGGACCGGGGAGCTGTTTTTT
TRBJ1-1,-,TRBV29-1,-,CSGRGPAEEAFF,TGCAGCGGCCGTGGACCGGCCGAAGAAGCTTTCTTT
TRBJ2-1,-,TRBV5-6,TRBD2,CASSLGLAGYNEQFF,TGTGCCAGCAGCTTGGGACTAGCGGGGTACAATGAGCAGTTCTTC
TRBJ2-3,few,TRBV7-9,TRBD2,CASSLQPGLASTDTQYF,TGTGCCAGCAGCCTCCAACCGGGACTAGCAAGCACAGATACGCAGTATTTT
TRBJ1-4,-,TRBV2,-,CASSPGSLNEKLFF,TGTGCCAGCTCCCCGGGGAGCTTAAATGAAAAACTGTTTTTT
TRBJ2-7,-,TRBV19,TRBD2,CASSLKVTSGTPYEQYF,TGTGCCAGTAGCCTAAAGGTGACTAGCGGGACCCCCTACGAGCAGTACTTC
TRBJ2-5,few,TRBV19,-,CASSARLSFGETQYF,TGTGCCAGTAGTGCGAGACTCAGTTTCGGGGAGACCCAGTACTTC
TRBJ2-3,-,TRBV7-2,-,CASSSPPRHDTQYF,TGTGCAAGCAGCTCCCCGCCCCGTCACGATACGCAGTATTTT
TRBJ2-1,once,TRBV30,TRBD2,CAWSLHGLAGNEQFF,TGTGCCTGGAGTCTACACGGACTAGCGGGAAATGAGCAGTTCTTC
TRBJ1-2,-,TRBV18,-,CASSPPEANYGYTF,TGTGCCAGCTCACCACCGGAGGCGAACTATGGCTACACCTTC
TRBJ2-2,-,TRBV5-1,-,CASSGQGATGELFF,TGCGCCAGCAGTGGCCAGGGAGCAACCGGGGAGCTGTTTTTT
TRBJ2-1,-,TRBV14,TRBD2,CASSQGASGRAYNEQFF,TGTGCCAGCAGCCAAGGGGCTAGCGGGAGAGCCTACAATGAGCAGTTCTTC
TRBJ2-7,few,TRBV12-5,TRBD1,CASGPGQGFLSYEQYF,TGTGCTAGTGGTCCTGGACAGGGTTTTTTGTCCTACGAGCAGTACTTC
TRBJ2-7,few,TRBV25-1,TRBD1,CASRDRGYEQYF,TGTGCCAGCCGAGACAGGGGCTACGAGCAGTACTTC
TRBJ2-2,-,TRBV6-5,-,CASSSERNTGELFF,TGTGCCAGCAGCTCCGAGCGGAACACCGGGGAGCTGTTTTTT
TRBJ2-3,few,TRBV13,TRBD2,CASSPPLAAIGADTQYF,TGTGCCAGCAGCCCCCCACTAGCGGCGATCGGGGCAGATACGCAGTATTTT
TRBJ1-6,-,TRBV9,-,CASSVVGQNSPLHF,TGTGCCAGCAGCGTAGTGGGGCAGAATTCACCCCTCCACTTT
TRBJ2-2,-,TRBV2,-,CASSEGLQGELFF,TGTGCCAGCAGTGAAGGTCTTCAAGGGGAGCTGTTTTTT
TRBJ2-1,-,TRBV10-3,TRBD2,CAIRGLAGGPSYNEQFF,TGTGCCATCAGGGGACTAGCGGGAGGGCCCTCCTACAATGAGCAGTTCTTC
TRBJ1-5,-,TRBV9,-,CASSVEAGRGAQHF,TGTGCCAGCAGCGTAGAGGCAGGACGGGGAGCCCAGCATTTT
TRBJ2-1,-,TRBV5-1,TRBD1,CASSQDRGNEQFF,TGCGCCAGCAGCCAGGACAGGGGGAATGAGCAGTTCTTC
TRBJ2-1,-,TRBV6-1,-,CASATDGNNEQFF,TGTGCCAGTGCCACAGACGGTAACAATGAGCAGTTCTTC
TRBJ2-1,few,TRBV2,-,CASQTDSSYNEQFF,TGTGCCAGCCAGACGGATAGCTCCTACAATGAGCAGTTCTTC
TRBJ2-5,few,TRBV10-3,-,CAISRASQETQYF,TGTGCCATCAGTCGGGCAAGCCAAGAGACCCAGTACTTC
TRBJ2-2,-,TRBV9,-,CASSALRGTGELFF,TGTGCCAGCAGCGCCCTCAGGGGAACCGGGGAGCTGTTTTTT
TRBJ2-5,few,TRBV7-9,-,CASTPPGGETQYF,TGTGCCAGCACCCCACCGGGGGGCGAGACCCAGTACTTC
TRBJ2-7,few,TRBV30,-,CAWSDLYEQYF,TGTGCCTGGAGTGACCTCTACGAGCAGTACTTC
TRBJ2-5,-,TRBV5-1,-,CASSSKGETQYF,TGCGCCAGCAGCTCAAAAGGGGAGACCCAGTACTTC